The clone carrying this T cell receptor beta chain is medium-sized (0.01 to 0.1%) by share. This entry comes from a study of tumor-infiltrating lymphocytes in oesophageal squamous cell carcinoma. After removal of 3 bases from V and 7 bases from J, the junction contained 9 bases not matched to a gene. The CDR3 loop spans 15 amino acids. TCRdb reprocessed the PCR reads via MiXCR and lists one record per CDR3 protein. There are about 17,000 distinct CDR3 sequences in the sample; around 48% occur only once, and around 42% lies in the top ten. The specimen was normal esophageal tissue next to the tumor. The gene calls are TRBV12-3 or TRBV12-4 and TRBJ2-1, with 7 bases that match TRBD2. This receptor was obtained from a female donor with esophageal squamous cell carcinoma. This CDR3 is CASSLGGSWTNEQFF. In nucleotides, the CDR3 is TGTGCCAGCAGTTTGGGGGGGAGTTGGACAAATGAGCAGTTCTTC.